Below, 21 T cell receptor beta chains from the same sample are listed, as sequenced in a study of cytomegalovirus exposure and HLA in healthy donors. A multiplex PCR was run with 60 Vbeta primers and 13 Jbeta primers. Clones were sequenced by immunoSEQ multiplex PCR, and TCRdb holds only the in-frame ones, with some missing. The sample carries about 140,000 clones, around 77% recorded once. Sequencing was performed on PBMCs. These receptors were obtained from a woman aged 50 to 65 in good health and CMV-seronegative.

A single count supports this clone. The chain joins TRBV29-1 to TRBJ1-1, with 9 positions matching TRBD1. V dropped 6 bases and J dropped 5; count of bases not matched to a gene: 7. Germline lookup yields CDR1 SQVTM and CDR2 ANQGSEA. The CDR3 has 13 residues. CDR3 DNA sequence: TGCAGCGTCCGACAGGGGGATGGAACTGAAGCTTTCTTT. Its protein is CSVRQGDGTEAFF.

CDR3 in DNA: TGTGCCACGGGGGAAATTTCCACCGAGCAGTACTTC. Translating gives CATGEISTEQYF. V usage is TRBV10-3 and J usage is TRBJ2-7; D is perhaps TRBD2 (6 bases). The V gene's germline CDR1 is ENHRY and CDR2 SYGVKD. The CDR3 runs 12 residues. The V and J ends lost 10 bases and 6 bases respectively, with 16 bases between them.

The chain links TRBV2 to TRBJ2-3; 8 nucleotides agree with TRBD1. This CDR3 comprises 12 residues. Germline lookup yields CDR1 SNHLY and CDR2 FYNNEI. The trim removed 6 bases at V and 6 bases at J, leaving 2 bases unmatched. The CDR3 here is CASRNRGDTQYF. As DNA, the CDR3 is TGTGCCAGCAGGAACAGGGGGGATACGCAGTATTTT.

Only a few counts were recorded for this clone. The chain carries TRBV10-3 and TRBJ2-5, with D possibly being TRBD2 (6 bases). The CDR3 consists of 16 residues. V dropped 0 bases and J dropped 4 bases, with 15 bases sitting between them. Germline V gene data show CDR1 as ENHRY and CDR2 as SYGVKD. The CDR3 DNA reads as TGTGCCATCAGTGAGTCGAAAGCGGGCGCCTCAGAGACCCAGTACTTC. It codes for CAISESKAGASETQYF.

The rearrangement joins TRBV5-6 to TRBJ2-1, with 7 bases aligning to TRBD1. The trim removed 6 bases at V and 2 bases at J, leaving 8 bases unmatched. Looked up from germline, CDR1 is SGHDT and CDR2 is YYEEEE. The length of the CDR3 is 15 residues. The CDR3, as DNA: TGTGCCAGCAACCACGGACAGGACCCCTACAATGAGCAGTTCTTC. This sequence encodes CASNHGQDPYNEQFF.

This rearrangement joins TRBV7-2 to TRBJ1-6; D is ambiguous. This CDR3 contains 16 residues. Germline values: CDR1 SGHTA, CDR2 FQGNSA. Trimming took off 2 bases at V and 0 bases at J, with 8 bases between the two ends. CDR3 loop: CASSLSPGSYNSPLHF. The DNA of the CDR3 is TGTGCCAGCAGCTTATCGCCGGGCTCCTATAATTCACCCCTCCACTTT. The full variable domain, with the rest looked up from reference TRBV7-2 and TRBJ1-6, is GAGVSQSPSNKVTEKGKDVELRCDPISGHTALYWYRQSLGQGLEFLIYFQGNSAPDKSGLPSDRFSAERTGGSVSTLTIQRTQQEDSAVYLCASSLSPGSYNSPLHFGNGTRLTVT.

V gene TRBV5-4 combines with J gene TRBJ1-4, with D tentatively TRBD1 (5 bases). The germline V gene encodes CDR1 SGHNT and CDR2 YYREEE (reference sequence). The CDR3 has 15 residues. The V and J ends lost 4 bases and 4 bases respectively, with 14 bases between them. This CDR3 is CASSPGGGGNEKLFF. The CDR3 coding sequence is TGTGCCAGCAGCCCGGGCGGGGGGGGTAATGAAAAACTGTTTTTT.

This clone was counted only a few times. This sequence joins TRBV7-2 and TRBJ2-2; D ambiguous. This CDR3 comprises 16 residues. The germline gives CDR1 SGHTA, CDR2 FQGNSA. Trimming stripped 1 base from V and 0 bases from J, with 9 bases between. CDR3 nucleotides: TGTGCCAGCAGCTTAGTCGGCGGTGCGAACACCGGGGAGCTGTTTTTT. Translating gives CASSLVGGANTGELFF.

This clone was seen once. The CDR3 DNA sequence: TGTGCCACCAGCAGAGGAACGGCAGGGCGAGGAAACACCATATATTTT. Protein product: CATSRGTAGRGNTIYF. The chain carries TRBV15 and TRBJ1-3; D may be TRBD1 (5 bases). Germline values: CDR1 LNHNV, CDR2 YYDKDF (reference sequence). This CDR3 has 16 residues. V shed 1 base and J shed 4 bases, with 14 bases lying between them.

This chain joins TRBV11-2 and TRBJ2-2; D ambiguous. Trimming cost V 5 bases and J 5 bases, with 6 bases left between them. Germline V gene data show CDR1 as SGHAT and CDR2 as FQNNGV. The CDR3 consists of 12 residues. DNA for the CDR3: TGTGCCAGCAGCATCGGGACCGGGGAGCTGTTTTTT. As protein: CASSIGTGELFF. The complete variable domain, with remaining parts taken from reference TRBV11-2 and TRBJ2-2, reads EAGVAQSPRYKIIEKRQSVAFWCNPISGHATLYWYQQILGQGPKLLIQFQNNGVVDDSQLPKDRFSAERLKGVDSTLKIQPAKLEDSAVYLCASSIGTGELFFGEGSRLTVL.

This clone occurred a few times. The V call is TRBV19, the J call TRBJ2-5, with 10 nucleotides matching TRBD2. This CDR3 is 16 amino acids long. J lost 6 bases, V lost 4 bases, and 11 bases had no gene match. Germline CDR1 is LNHDA and CDR2 is SQIVND (reference sequence). The CDR3 region is CASSTSIAGGWKTQYF. CDR3 bases: TGTGCCAGTAGTACCTCAATAGCGGGGGGCTGGAAGACCCAGTACTTC.

V is TRBV30 and J is TRBJ1-1, with D perhaps matching TRBD1 (5 bases). CDR3 length equals 13 residues. CDR1 and CDR2 (germline): GTSNPN, SVGIG (reference sequence). V gave up 0 bases and J gave up 4 bases, with 9 bases separating them. CDR3 nucleotides: TGTGCCTGGAGTGTGGGGCGGACCACTGAAGCTTTCTTT. This encodes CAWSVGRTTEAFF.

The rearrangement uses TRBV7-2 and TRBJ2-7, with TRBD2 as a possible D gene (6 bases). This CDR3 is built from 17 residues. CDR1 is SGHTA, CDR2 FQGNSA, per germline. With 1 base removed from V and 3 bases from J, the gap between germline ends came to 19 bases. The chain's CDR3 is CASSLVAGFSSHYEQYF. The CDR3 DNA follows: TGTGCCAGCAGCTTAGTGGCGGGGTTTAGCTCCCACTACGAGCAGTACTTC.

This CDR3 reads CASSIEGRRDDYGYTF. The CDR3, as DNA: TGTGCCAGTAGTATAGAGGGCCGACGGGATGACTATGGCTACACCTTC. The chain is built from TRBV19 and TRBJ1-2; D remains ambiguous. The germline V and J ends were trimmed by 0 bases and 3 bases, with 14 bases remaining between them. This CDR3 has 16 residues. Germline V CDR1 and CDR2: LNHDA, SQIVND (reference sequence).

This rearrangement joins TRBV2 to TRBJ2-3, with 10 bases lining up with TRBD1. With V trimmed by 6 bases and J by 1 base, 7 bases remained unmatched. The CDR3 totals 16 residues. Germline V gene lookup returns CDR1 SNHLY and CDR2 FYNNEI. Here the CDR3 DNA reads TGTGCCAGCAGGACGACAGGGGGCGTTGGCACAGATACGCAGTATTTT. This sequence encodes CASRTTGGVGTDTQYF.

The gene calls are TRBV27 and TRBJ2-3, with TRBD2 matching over 7 bases. Germline V gene lookup returns CDR1 MNHEY and CDR2 SMNVEV (reference sequence). The CDR3 loop spans 16 amino acids. V lost 9 bases to trimming and J lost 2 bases; unmatched junction nucleotides: 14. This CDR3 reads CASKTRAGTNTDTQYF. The CDR3 coding sequence is TGTGCCAGTAAGACAAGGGCCGGGACTAACACAGATACGCAGTATTTT.

J is TRBJ2-7 and V is TRBV2; weak D call: TRBD1 (6 bases). Germline-derived CDR1 and CDR2 are SNHLY and FYNNEI. V lost 7 bases and J lost 4, with 23 bases in between. The CDR3 is made up of 16 amino acids. Here the CDR3 reads CASIVQGERTIYEQYF. The CDR3 DNA sequence: TGTGCCAGCATCGTACAGGGTGAGCGCACAATTTACGAGCAGTACTTC.

The chain's CDR3 is CASSLNNQPQHF. DNA of the CDR3: TGTGCCAGCAGCCTAAATAATCAGCCCCAGCATTTT. The chain couples TRBV7-2 to TRBJ1-5; D gene unclear. CDR3 length equals 12 residues. Germline values: CDR1 SGHTA, CDR2 FQGNSA. The ends were cut back, 5 bases at V and 4 bases at J, with 6 bases in the middle.

V and J are TRBV6-4 and TRBJ2-2, with D maybe TRBD2 (6 bases). CDR3 length: 13 amino acids. V was trimmed by 6 bases and J by 7 bases, leaving 12 bases between them. Germline V gene lookup returns CDR1 MRHNA and CDR2 SNTAGT. The DNA of the CDR3 is TGTGCCAGCAGCAGAGAGGAGGGCGGGGAGCTGTTTTTT. This sequence encodes CASSREEGGELFF.

The chain joins TRBV29-1 to TRBJ2-7, with 9 nucleotides matching TRBD1. The CDR3 extends over 15 amino acids. The germline V gene has CDR1 SQVTM and CDR2 ANQGSEA. The V gene end was trimmed by 4 bases and the J gene end by 6 bases; junction bases not matched to a gene: 13. CDR3 region: CSVVGSGDRAFEQYF. CDR3 nucleotide sequence: TGCAGCGTTGTGGGGAGTGGGGACAGGGCGTTCGAGCAGTACTTC.

This clone came up a few times. The chain uses TRBV4-1 and TRBJ2-2; a weak D match, TRBD1 (6 bases). Germline CDR1 and CDR2: MGHRA and YSYEKL. Trimming took off 0 bases at V and 4 bases at J, with 15 bases between the two ends. The CDR3 totals 17 residues. The CDR3 DNA is TGCGCCAGCAGCCAAGACACCACAGGGAAAGGCACCGGGGAGCTGTTTTTT. Its protein product is CASSQDTTGKGTGELFF.